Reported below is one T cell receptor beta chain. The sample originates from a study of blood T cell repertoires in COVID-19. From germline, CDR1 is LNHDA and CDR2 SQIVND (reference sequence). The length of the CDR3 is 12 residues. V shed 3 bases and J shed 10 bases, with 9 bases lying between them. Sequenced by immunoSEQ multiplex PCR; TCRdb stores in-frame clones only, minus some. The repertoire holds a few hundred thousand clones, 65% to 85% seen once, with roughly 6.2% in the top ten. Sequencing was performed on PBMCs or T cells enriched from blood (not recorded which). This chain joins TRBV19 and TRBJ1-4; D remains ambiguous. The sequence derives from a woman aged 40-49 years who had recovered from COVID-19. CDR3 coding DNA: TGTGCCAGTAGTATCTCGGGAAGAAAACTGTTTTTT. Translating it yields CASSISGRKLFF.